The TCR beta chain described here comes from a study of early T cells in non-severe SARS-CoV-2 infection. Overall study: Sequenced material consisted of bulk RNA (from unsorted whole blood), and chains were unpaired. General study findings and limits: Matching with VDJdb favored anti-spike CD8 responses (missing private and CD4 specificities).

Germline V gives CDR1 KGHDR, CDR2 SFDVKD. Germline trimming cut 4 bases from V and 1 base from J; bases unmatched to any gene: 9. There are 18 residues in the CDR3. This clonotype was seen a handful of times. Its antigen is not identified. TCRdb fed the 5' RACE reads into MiXCR, producing one record per CDR3 protein. The sample lists about 72,000 distinct CDR3 sequences; around 9% were seen once. What was sequenced was whole blood. This chain uses TRBV24-1 with TRBJ2-3; 11 nucleotides line up with TRBD1. The source of this sequence is an adult who was a healthcare worker with PCR-confirmed SARS-CoV-2 infection or an uninfected control (not recorded which). CDR3 sequence reads: CATSDPGGTGGRTDTQYF. CDR3 nucleotide sequence: TGTGCCACCAGTGACCCCGGCGGGACAGGGGGACGCACAGATACGCAGTATTTT.